What follows is one TCR beta chain and its context. What it binds is unknown. This specimen belongs to a study of cytotoxic CD8 clonotypes in ibrutinib-treated CLL. Background on the study: Investigators collected response samples after a median 12 months of treatment, range 6 to 36.

The assay was immunoSEQ multiplex PCR, and TCRdb's table has in-frame clones only and misses some. The sample records fewer than 35,000 clones, 57% being singletons. Study-level findings and limits: At progression, clonality fell back toward baseline after rising at ibrutinib response.

The CDR3 is 15 amino acids. The V gene end was trimmed by 5 bases and the J gene end by 3 bases; junction bases not matched to a gene: 9. Per germline, CDR1 SGHRS and CDR2 YFSETQ. This chain uses TRBV5-1 with TRBJ1-1; 8 nucleotides match TRBD1. Specimen: PBMCs, collected before ibrutinib treatment. This TCR was sampled from a human donor with chronic lymphocytic leukemia. The DNA for the CDR3 is TGCGCCAGCAGGTCACGGACAGGGCCGGACACTGAAGCTTTCTTT. Translating gives CASRSRTGPDTEAFF. Full variable domain (missing parts from reference TRBV5-1 and TRBJ1-1): KAGVTQTPRYLIKTRGQQVTLSCSPISGHRSVSWYQQTPGQGLQFLFEYFSETQRNKGNFPGRFSGRQFSNSRSEMNVSTLELGDSALYLCASRSRTGPDTEAFFGQGTRLTVV.